One sample yielded the 21 T cell receptor beta chains listed below, sequenced in a study of CDR3 diversity in severe acne. MiXCR was run by TCRdb on the PCR reads, yielding one entry per CDR3 protein. Of over 85,000 distinct CDR3 sequences listed, 45% to 60% were seen once; the top ten hold about an eighth. The sample taken for sequencing was blood. The source is a male donor with acne.

This clonotype was counted only a few times. The V and J genes are TRBV29-1 and TRBJ2-5; possible D gene TRBD1, 5 bases. The CDR3 spans 15 residues. Germline values: CDR1 SQVTM, CDR2 ANQGSEA. The germline V and J ends were trimmed by 6 bases and 0 bases, with 17 bases remaining between them. The CDR3: CSVPDSRVNQETQYF. DNA for the CDR3: TGCAGCGTCCCCGATAGCAGGGTGAACCAAGAGACCCAGTACTTC.

Many counts were recorded for this clonotype. The V and J genes are TRBV12-3 or TRBV12-4 and TRBJ2-3, with 9 bases lining up with TRBD2. The CDR3 is 14 amino acids. The V gene end was trimmed by 6 bases and the J gene end by 5 bases; junction bases not matched to a gene: 6. CDR3 nucleotides: TGTGCCAGCAGAAATAGCGGGAGCCAAGATACGCAGTATTTT. It encodes CASRNSGSQDTQYF.

This chain links TRBV20-1 with TRBJ1-1; unclear D gene. The CDR3 is 13 residues long. V was shortened by 0 bases and J by 11 bases, with 16 bases between the two germline ends. Germline V lookup: CDR1 DFQATT, CDR2 SNEGSKA (reference sequence). The DNA of the CDR3 is TGCAGTGCTAGAGACGACCCCCATGGGGAGGCTTTCTTT. Its protein is CSARDDPHGEAFF.

The CDR3 region has the DNA TGTGCCAGCAGTGAAGACAGGGTAATGGGTGAAAAACTGTTTTTT. Translation: CASSEDRVMGEKLFF. The chain couples TRBV25-1 to TRBJ1-4; TRBD1 agrees at 7 bases. CDR1 and CDR2 (germline): MGHDK, SYGVNS. The CDR3 contains 15 residues. J lost 7 bases, V lost 2 bases, and 7 bases had no gene match.

This clonotype has ten or more counts. The chain is built from TRBV2 and TRBJ2-1, with TRBD2 matching 7 bases. In germline, CDR1 is SNHLY, CDR2 FYNNEI. Unmatched junction bases numbered 12, after V lost 3 bases and J lost 4 bases. The CDR3 length is 17 residues. This CDR3 is CASSEGDGGIVYNEQFF. The CDR3, as DNA: TGTGCCAGCAGTGAGGGTGACGGGGGGATTGTGTACAATGAGCAGTTCTTC.

This clonotype was recorded at least ten times. V usage is TRBV20-1 and J usage is TRBJ2-1, with 10 bases matching TRBD2. Germline CDR1 DFQATT, CDR2 SNEGSKA (reference sequence). The CDR3 sequence is 17 residues long. Losses at the gene ends were 3 bases for V and 3 bases for J; bases not matched to a gene: 11. CDR3 region: CSASAVGLAEHYNEQFF. CDR3 nucleotides: TGCAGTGCTAGTGCCGTTGGACTAGCGGAGCACTACAATGAGCAGTTCTTC.

Turning to this clonotype: A single base separates this from a much larger clone, so it may be a read error. This sequence joins TRBV7-8 and TRBJ1-3; 8 nucleotides agree with TRBD1. The CDR3 covers 17 residues. CDR1 and CDR2 (germline): SGHVS, FQNEAQ. CDR3 coding DNA: TGTGCCGGCAGCCCAGGACAGGGAGTACTATCTGGAAACACCATATATTTT. Its translation is CAGSPGQGVLSGNTIYF.

CDR3 DNA: TGTGCCAGCAGCCAATACGTTAACACTGAAGCTTTCTTT. It translates to CASSQYVNTEAFF. The V call is TRBV14, the J call TRBJ1-1; no clear D. V was pared by 2 bases and J by 2 bases, with 6 bases between. The germline CDR1 and CDR2 sequences are SGHDN and FVKESK. This CDR3 has 13 residues.

Points on this clonotype: This sequence may be a read error, since a much larger clone differs from it by one base. The V and J genes are TRBV6-2 or TRBV6-3 and TRBJ1-6; perhaps TRBD1 as D (5 bases). The germline V gene encodes CDR1 MNHEY and CDR2 SVGEGT. The CDR3 consists of 15 residues. The CDR3 loop reads CASSYDRRWNSPLRF. For the CDR3, the DNA is TGTGCCAGCAGTTATGACAGACGATGGAATTCACCCCTCCGCTTT.

In the case of this clonotype: A much larger clone differs by one base, so this may be a read error. The gene calls are TRBV5-5 and TRBJ1-2, with D possibly TRBD1 on 5 matching bases. The length of the CDR3 is 15 residues. Germline V gene sequence: CDR1 SGHKS, CDR2 YYEKEE (reference sequence). CDR3 DNA: TGTGCCAGCAGCTTGGGGCGGCAGGGCAACTATGGCTGCACCTTC. It is translated as CASSLGRQGNYGCTF.

V usage is TRBV5-1 and J usage is TRBJ2-7, with D uncertain. Trimming pared 2 bases from V and 0 bases from J, leaving 12 bases between. Germline V gene data show CDR1 as SGHRS and CDR2 as YFSETQ. This CDR3 has 15 residues. The CDR3 sequence: CASSLGTLSSYEQYF. In DNA, the CDR3 is TGCGCCAGCAGCTTAGGTACGCTGAGCTCCTACGAGCAGTACTTC.

This chain links TRBV15 with TRBJ2-2, with TRBD2 matching over 10 bases. CDR1 LNHNV and CDR2 YYDKDF come from the germline V gene (reference sequence). Trimming cost V 4 bases and J 5 bases; bases outside gene matches: 4. This CDR3 is built from 15 residues. The CDR3 spells CATSTTSGKTGELFF. The DNA for the CDR3 is TGTGCCACCAGCACCACTAGCGGGAAAACCGGGGAGCTGTTTTTT.

As for this clonotype: A clone one base away is much larger, so this may be a read error. V is TRBV7-2 and J is TRBJ2-5; perhaps D is TRBD1 or TRBD2 (5 bases each). The CDR3 totals 15 residues. CDR1 and CDR2 (germline): SGHTA, FQGNSA. V dropped 5 bases and J dropped 9 bases, with 22 bases sitting between them. CDR3 DNA: TGTGCCAGCAGCGTCCGGGACGGTTATTTTGGGGCCCAGTACTTC. Amino acid sequence: CASSVRDGYFGAQYF. Supplemented by reference TRBV7-2 and TRBJ2-5, the full variable domain reads GAGVSQSPSNKVTEKGKDVELRCDPISGHTALYWYRQSLGQGLEFLIYFQGNSAPDKSGLPSDRFSAERTGGSVSTLTIQRTQQEDSAVYLCASSVRDGYFGAQYFGPGTRLLVL.

The chain uses TRBV15 and TRBJ2-3, with TRBD2 matching 9 bases. The ends lost 1 base at V and 3 bases at J; junction bases unmatched: 5. Germline-derived CDR1 and CDR2 are LNHNV and YYDKDF (reference sequence). The CDR3 is 16 amino acids. CDR3 residues: CATSRVAGVGTDTQYF. The CDR3 DNA follows: TGTGCCACCAGCAGAGTAGCGGGAGTTGGAACAGATACGCAGTATTTT.

The J gene is TRBJ1-2, the V gene TRBV7-2, with 8 bases fitting TRBD1. This CDR3 contains 13 residues. Germline CDR1 reads SGHTA; CDR2 reads FQGNSA. J gave up 8 bases and V 2 bases, and 4 bases lay outside the gene matches. Here the CDR3 DNA reads TGTGCCAGCAGCTTATTGACAGGGGACGGCTACACCTTC. Protein product: CASSLLTGDGYTF.

This clonotype has a count of ten or more. The chain uses TRBV30 and TRBJ1-6, with TRBD1 identical over 7 bases. The CDR3 extends over 13 amino acids. Germline assignment: CDR1 GTSNPN and CDR2 SVGIG (reference sequence). Trimming removed 8 bases from V and 7 bases from J; junction bases left unmatched: 8. CDR3 residues: CAGTDSTNSPLHF. For the CDR3, the DNA is TGTGCCGGGACAGACAGTACCAATTCACCCCTCCACTTT.

This clonotype has a handful of counts. This chain links TRBV6-6 with TRBJ1-2; a weak D match, TRBD1 (5 bases). From germline, CDR1 is MNHNY and CDR2 SVGAGI (reference sequence). This CDR3 contains 15 residues. The germline V and J ends were trimmed by 0 bases and 4 bases, with 12 bases remaining between them. The CDR3 nucleotides read TGTGCCAGCAGTTACTCAGGGGCCTTTTCCTATGGCTACACCTTC. It encodes CASSYSGAFSYGYTF.

The chain carries TRBV9 and TRBJ2-7; 12 nucleotides agree with TRBD1. The germline V gene has CDR1 SGDLS and CDR2 YYNGEE. The CDR3 is made up of 17 amino acids. The V segment lost 4 bases and the J segment 4 bases; nucleotides outside the gene matches: 12. As DNA, the CDR3 is TGTGCCAGCAGCCAAGAAGCCGGGACAGGGGGCTTATACGAGCAGTACTTC. It translates to CASSQEAGTGGLYEQYF.

This clonotype showed up just once. The chain recombines TRBV7-2 with TRBJ1-5; 8 positions match TRBD1. The CDR3 is 14 residues long. The ends lost 6 bases at V and 7 bases at J; junction bases unmatched: 8. From germline, CDR1 is SGHTA and CDR2 FQGNSA. DNA of the CDR3: TGTGCCAGCAGTGATCAGGGGGCAGGGCAGCCCCAGCATTTT. Translating gives CASSDQGAGQPQHF.

The chain has TRBV7-9 and TRBJ1-1; 10 bases are shared with TRBD1. Germline V lookup: CDR1 SEHNR, CDR2 FQNEAQ (reference sequence). Trimming removed 5 bases from V and 7 bases from J; junction bases left unmatched: 10. This CDR3 contains 15 residues. The CDR3 DNA follows: TGTGCCAGCAGCCCCGGGACAGGGGCGACCCGTGAAGCTTTCTTT. Translating gives CASSPGTGATREAFF.

By its share, this clonotype is medium-sized. This chain links TRBV2 with TRBJ1-6; D is unclear. Germline lookup yields CDR1 SNHLY and CDR2 FYNNEI. V dropped 7 bases and J dropped 7 bases, with 11 bases sitting between them. This CDR3 is built from 13 residues. CDR3 in DNA: TGTGCCAGCATGACGGAAGTCAATTCACCCCTCCACTTT. It specifies CASMTEVNSPLHF.